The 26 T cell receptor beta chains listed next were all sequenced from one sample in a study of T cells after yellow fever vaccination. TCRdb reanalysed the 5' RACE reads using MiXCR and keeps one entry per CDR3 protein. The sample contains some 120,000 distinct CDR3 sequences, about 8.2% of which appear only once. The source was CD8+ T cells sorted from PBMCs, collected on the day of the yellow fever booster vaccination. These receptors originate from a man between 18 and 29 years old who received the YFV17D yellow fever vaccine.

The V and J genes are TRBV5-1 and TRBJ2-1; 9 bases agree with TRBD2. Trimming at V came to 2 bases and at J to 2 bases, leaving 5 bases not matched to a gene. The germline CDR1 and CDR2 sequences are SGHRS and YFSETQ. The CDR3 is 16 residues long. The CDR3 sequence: CASSFGGGGAYNEQFF. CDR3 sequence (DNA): TGCGCCAGCAGCTTCGGCGGCGGGGGGGCCTACAATGAGCAGTTCTTC.

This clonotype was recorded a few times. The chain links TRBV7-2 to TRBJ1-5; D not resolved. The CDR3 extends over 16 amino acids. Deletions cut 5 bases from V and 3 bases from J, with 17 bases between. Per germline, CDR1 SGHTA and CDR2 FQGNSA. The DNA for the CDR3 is TGTGCCAGCAGCCTGCGGCGAACGTCCCCCAATCAGCCCCAGCATTTT. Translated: CASSLRRTSPNQPQHF. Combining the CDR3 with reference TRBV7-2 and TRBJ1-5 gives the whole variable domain GAGVSQSPSNKVTEKGKDVELRCDPISGHTALYWYRQSLGQGLEFLIYFQGNSAPDKSGLPSDRFSAERTGGSVSTLTIQRTQQEDSAVYLCASSLRRTSPNQPQHFGDGTRLSIL.

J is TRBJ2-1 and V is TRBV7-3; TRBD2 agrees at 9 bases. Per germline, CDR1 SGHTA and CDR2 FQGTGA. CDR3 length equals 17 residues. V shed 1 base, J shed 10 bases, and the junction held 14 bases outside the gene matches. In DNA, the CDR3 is TGTGCCAGCAGCTTAATGATCGGCGGGGGGGCCCCGGGGGAGCAGTTCTTC. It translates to CASSLMIGGGAPGEQFF.

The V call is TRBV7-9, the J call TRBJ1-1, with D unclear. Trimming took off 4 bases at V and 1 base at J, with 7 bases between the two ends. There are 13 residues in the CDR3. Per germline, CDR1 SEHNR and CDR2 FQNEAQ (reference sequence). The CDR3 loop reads CASSSNKNTEAFF. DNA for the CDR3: TGTGCCAGCAGCTCGAACAAGAACACTGAAGCTTTCTTT.

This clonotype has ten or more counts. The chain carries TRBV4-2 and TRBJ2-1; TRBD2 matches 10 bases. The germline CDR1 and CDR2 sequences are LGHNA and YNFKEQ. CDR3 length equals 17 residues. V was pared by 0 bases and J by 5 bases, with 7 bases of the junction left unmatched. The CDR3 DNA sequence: TGTGCCAGCAGCCAAGATCCCCCCAGCGGGGGGGACAATGAGCAGTTCTTC. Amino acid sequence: CASSQDPPSGGDNEQFF.

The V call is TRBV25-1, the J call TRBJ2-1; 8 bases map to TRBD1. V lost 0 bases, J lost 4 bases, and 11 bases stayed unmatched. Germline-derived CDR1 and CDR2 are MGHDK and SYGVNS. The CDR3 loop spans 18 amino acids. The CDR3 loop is CASSEYQGATLMYNEQFF. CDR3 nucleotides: TGTGCCAGCAGTGAATATCAGGGGGCCACCTTGATGTACAATGAGCAGTTCTTC.

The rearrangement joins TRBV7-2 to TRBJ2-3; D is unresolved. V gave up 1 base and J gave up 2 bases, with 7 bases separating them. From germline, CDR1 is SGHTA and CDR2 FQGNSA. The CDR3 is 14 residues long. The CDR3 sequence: CASSLENPTDTQYF. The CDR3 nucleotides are TGTGCCAGCAGCTTAGAGAACCCCACAGATACGCAGTATTTT. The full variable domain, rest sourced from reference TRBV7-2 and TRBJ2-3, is GAGVSQSPSNKVTEKGKDVELRCDPISGHTALYWYRQSLGQGLEFLIYFQGNSAPDKSGLPSDRFSAERTGGSVSTLTIQRTQQEDSAVYLCASSLENPTDTQYFGPGTRLTVL.

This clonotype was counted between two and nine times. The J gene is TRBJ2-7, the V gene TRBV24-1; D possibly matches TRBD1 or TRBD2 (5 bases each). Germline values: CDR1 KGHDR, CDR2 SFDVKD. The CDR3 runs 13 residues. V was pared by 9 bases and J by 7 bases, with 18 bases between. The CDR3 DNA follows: TGTGCCACCTCAGACAAGGAGGCAGGGGAGCAGTACGTC. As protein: CATSDKEAGEQYV.

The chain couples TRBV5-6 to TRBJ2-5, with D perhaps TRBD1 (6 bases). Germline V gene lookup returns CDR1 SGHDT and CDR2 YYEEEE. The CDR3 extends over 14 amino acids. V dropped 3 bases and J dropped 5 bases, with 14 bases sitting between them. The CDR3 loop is CASSSTGLWETQYF. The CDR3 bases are TGTGCCAGCAGCTCTACAGGGTTATGGGAGACCCAGTACTTC.

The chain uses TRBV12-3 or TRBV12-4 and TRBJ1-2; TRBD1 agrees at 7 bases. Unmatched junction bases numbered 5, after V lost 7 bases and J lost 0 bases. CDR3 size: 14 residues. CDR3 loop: CASNNRGANYGYTF. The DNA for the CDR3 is TGTGCCAGCAACAACAGGGGAGCTAACTATGGCTACACCTTC.

CDR3 nucleotides: TGCGCCAGCAGCCAAGTGGGGACAGCCTATACCTACGAGCAGTACTTC. Translated, it gives CASSQVGTAYTYEQYF. The rearrangement links TRBV4-1 to TRBJ2-7; 7 bases map to TRBD1. This CDR3 is 16 amino acids long. In germline, CDR1 is MGHRA, CDR2 YSYEKL. V trimming: 1 base; J trimming: 2 bases; junction bases outside the gene matches: 8.

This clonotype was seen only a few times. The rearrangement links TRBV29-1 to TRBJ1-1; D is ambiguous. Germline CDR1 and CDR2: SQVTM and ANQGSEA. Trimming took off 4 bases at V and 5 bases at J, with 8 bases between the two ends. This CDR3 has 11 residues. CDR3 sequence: CSVAGITEAFF. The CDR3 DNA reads TGCAGCGTTGCCGGGATAACTGAAGCTTTCTTT.

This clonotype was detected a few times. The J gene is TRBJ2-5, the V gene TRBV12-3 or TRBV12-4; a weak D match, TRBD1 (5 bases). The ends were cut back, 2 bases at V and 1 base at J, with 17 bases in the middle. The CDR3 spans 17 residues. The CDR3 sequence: CASSLYAFDRSQETQYF. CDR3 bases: TGTGCCAGCAGTTTATACGCCTTCGACAGATCCCAAGAGACCCAGTACTTC.

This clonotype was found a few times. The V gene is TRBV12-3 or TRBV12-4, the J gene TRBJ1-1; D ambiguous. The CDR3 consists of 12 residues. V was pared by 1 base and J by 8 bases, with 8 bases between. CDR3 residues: CASSLGGWEAFF. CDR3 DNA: TGTGCCAGCAGTTTAGGGGGTTGGGAAGCTTTCTTT.

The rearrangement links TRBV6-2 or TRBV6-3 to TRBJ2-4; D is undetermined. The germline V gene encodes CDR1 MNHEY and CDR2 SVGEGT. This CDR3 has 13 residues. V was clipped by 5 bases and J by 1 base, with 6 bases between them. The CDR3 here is CASSDLAKNIQYF. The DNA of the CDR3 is TGTGCCAGCAGTGACTTGGCCAAAAACATTCAGTACTTC.

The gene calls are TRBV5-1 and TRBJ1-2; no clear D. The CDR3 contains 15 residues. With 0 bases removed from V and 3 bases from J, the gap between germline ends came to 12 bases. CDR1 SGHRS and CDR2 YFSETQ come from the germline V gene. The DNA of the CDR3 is TGCGCCAGCAGCTTGGAGGGCAGCACCTACTATGGCTACACCTTC. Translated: CASSLEGSTYYGYTF. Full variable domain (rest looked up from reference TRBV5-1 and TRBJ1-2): KAGVTQTPRYLIKTRGQQVTLSCSPISGHRSVSWYQQTPGQGLQFLFEYFSETQRNKGNFPGRFSGRQFSNSRSEMNVSTLELGDSALYLCASSLEGSTYYGYTFGSGTRLTVV.

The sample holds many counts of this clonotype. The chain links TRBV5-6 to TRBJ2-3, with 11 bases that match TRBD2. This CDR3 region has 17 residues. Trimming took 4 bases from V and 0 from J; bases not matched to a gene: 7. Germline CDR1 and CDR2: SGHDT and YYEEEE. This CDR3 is CASSQTSGTPSTDTQYF. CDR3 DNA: TGTGCCAGCAGCCAGACTAGCGGGACGCCTAGCACAGATACGCAGTATTTT. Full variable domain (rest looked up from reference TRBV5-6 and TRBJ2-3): DAGVTQSPTHLIKTRGQQVTLRCSPKSGHDTVSWYQQALGQGPQFIFQYYEEEERQRGNFPDRFSGHQFPNYSSELNVNALLLGDSALYLCASSQTSGTPSTDTQYFGPGTRLTVL.

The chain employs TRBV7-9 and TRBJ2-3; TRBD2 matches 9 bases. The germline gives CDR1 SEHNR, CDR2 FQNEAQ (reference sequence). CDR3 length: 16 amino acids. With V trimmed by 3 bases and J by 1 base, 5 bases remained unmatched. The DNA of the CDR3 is TGTGCCAGCAGCTTGGGGGCTAGCGGGGGCACAGATACGCAGTATTTT. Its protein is CASSLGASGGTDTQYF.

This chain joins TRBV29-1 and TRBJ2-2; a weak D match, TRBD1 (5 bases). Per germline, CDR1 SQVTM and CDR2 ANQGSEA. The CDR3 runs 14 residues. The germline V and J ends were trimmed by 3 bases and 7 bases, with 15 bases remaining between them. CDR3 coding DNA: TGCAGCGTTGATTGGGGCAGGGAAAGCGGGGAGCTGTTTTTT. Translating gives CSVDWGRESGELFF.

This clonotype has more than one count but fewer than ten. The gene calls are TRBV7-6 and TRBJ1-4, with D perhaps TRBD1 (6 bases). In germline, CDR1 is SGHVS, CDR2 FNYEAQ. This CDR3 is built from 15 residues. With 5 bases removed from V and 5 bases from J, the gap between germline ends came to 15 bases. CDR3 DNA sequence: TGTGCCAGCAGCCAAGGCACAGGGTTCAATGAAAAACTGTTTTTT. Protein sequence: CASSQGTGFNEKLFF.

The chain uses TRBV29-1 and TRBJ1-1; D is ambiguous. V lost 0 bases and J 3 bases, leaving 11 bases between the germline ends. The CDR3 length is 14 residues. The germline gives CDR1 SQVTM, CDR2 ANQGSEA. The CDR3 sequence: CSVEDNRPDTEAFF. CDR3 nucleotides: TGCAGCGTTGAAGATAACCGACCGGACACTGAAGCTTTCTTT.

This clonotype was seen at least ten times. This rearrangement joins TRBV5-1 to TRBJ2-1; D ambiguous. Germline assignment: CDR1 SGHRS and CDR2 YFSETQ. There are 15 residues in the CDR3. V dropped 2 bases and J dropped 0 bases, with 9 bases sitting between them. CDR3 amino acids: CASSFRSSSYNEQFF. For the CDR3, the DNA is TGCGCCAGCAGCTTCCGGTCCAGCTCCTACAATGAGCAGTTCTTC.

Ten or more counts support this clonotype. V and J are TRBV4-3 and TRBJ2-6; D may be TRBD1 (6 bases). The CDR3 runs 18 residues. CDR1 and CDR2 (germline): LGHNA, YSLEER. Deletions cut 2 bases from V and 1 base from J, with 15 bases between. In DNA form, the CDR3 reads TGCGCCAGCAGCCAATCGGATAGAGGGACATCTGGGGCCAACGTCCTGACTTTC. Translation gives CASSQSDRGTSGANVLTF.

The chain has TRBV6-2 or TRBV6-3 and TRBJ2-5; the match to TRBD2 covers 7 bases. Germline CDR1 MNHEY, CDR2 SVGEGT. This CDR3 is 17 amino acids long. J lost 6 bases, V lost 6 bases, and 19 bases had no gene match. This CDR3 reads CASRPAPTMRGKKTQYF. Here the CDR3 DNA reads TGTGCCAGCAGGCCCGCCCCTACCATGCGGGGGAAAAAGACCCAGTACTTC.

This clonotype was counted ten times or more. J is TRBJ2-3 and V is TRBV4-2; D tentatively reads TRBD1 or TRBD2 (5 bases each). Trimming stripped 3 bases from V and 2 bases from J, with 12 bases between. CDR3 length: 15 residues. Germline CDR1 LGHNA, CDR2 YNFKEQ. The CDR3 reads CASSHIRENTDTQYF. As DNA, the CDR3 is TGTGCCAGCAGCCATATCAGGGAGAACACAGATACGCAGTATTTT.

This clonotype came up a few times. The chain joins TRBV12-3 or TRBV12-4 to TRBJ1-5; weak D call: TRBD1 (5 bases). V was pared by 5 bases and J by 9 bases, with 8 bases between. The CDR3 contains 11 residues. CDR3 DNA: TGTGCCAGCAGTCCCGGGGGGCCCCAGCATTTT. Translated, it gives CASSPGGPQHF.